Presented here are 24 T cell receptor beta chains from one specimen sequenced in a study of spatial heterogeneity in lung cancer. Time point here: sample taken at primary tumor resection. Unsorted samples of tumor, nontumor lung or frozen PBMC had their whole RNA sequenced. From the 5' RACE reads, TCRdb called clonotypes with MiXCR, one entry per CDR3 protein. The data hold about 29,000 distinct CDR3 sequences, with 7.5% to 10% observed a single time. The source was PBMCs, collected at surgery. These receptors were collected from a female donor with early-stage non-small cell lung cancer.

This rearrangement joins TRBV28 to TRBJ2-5; 11 bases align to TRBD1. The germline V gene has CDR1 MDHEN and CDR2 SYDVKM. J gave up 5 bases and V 5 bases, and 7 bases lay outside the gene matches. The CDR3 has 15 residues. The CDR3 bases are TGTGCCAGCAGTGCCCCGGACAGGGGGCGGGAGACCCAGTACTTC. It encodes CASSAPDRGRETQYF.

This clonotype is labeled as large. This sequence joins TRBV9 and TRBJ2-3; D remains unclear. The V and J ends lost 4 bases and 0 bases respectively, with 15 bases between them. Germline CDR1 and CDR2: SGDLS and YYNGEE. This CDR3 comprises 16 residues. For the CDR3, the DNA is TGTGCCAGCAGCCCGCTTGGTTCCTCTAGCACAGATACGCAGTATTTT. Its translation is CASSPLGSSSTDTQYF.

This clonotype was detected only a few times. Written as DNA, the CDR3 is TGTGCCAGCAACCCCGGGACAGGGACGAACACTGAAGCTTTCTTT. Translated: CASNPGTGTNTEAFF. The rearrangement joins TRBV5-5 to TRBJ1-1, with 9 positions matching TRBD1. This CDR3 contains 15 residues. CDR1 SGHKS and CDR2 YYEKEE come from the germline V gene (reference sequence). J lost 1 base, V lost 6 bases, and 7 bases had no gene match.

The chain links TRBV30 to TRBJ2-1; a possible D gene is TRBD2 (6 bases). V lost 3 bases and J lost 7, with 13 bases in between. The CDR3 has 13 residues. Looked up from germline, CDR1 is GTSNPN and CDR2 is SVGIG (reference sequence). This CDR3 reads CAWSVTSRNEQFF. CDR3 in DNA: TGTGCCTGGAGCGTAACTAGCAGGAATGAGCAGTTCTTC.

This clonotype has more than one count but fewer than ten. The chain links TRBV27 to TRBJ2-3; no firm D call. Germline CDR1 MNHEY, CDR2 SMNVEV (reference sequence). The V gene lost 3 bases and the J gene lost 6 bases, with 7 bases spanning the gap. This CDR3 comprises 12 residues. DNA of the CDR3: TGTGCCAGCAGTTTCCAAGGGGATACGCAGTATTTT. It specifies CASSFQGDTQYF.

The table lists this clonotype with a few counts. The chain recombines TRBV21-1 with TRBJ2-5; the table calls TRBD2, which could not be checked here. TRBV21-1 is described as a pseudogene. The CDR3 is made up of 15 amino acids. The CDR3 nucleotides are TGTGCCAGCAGCACACCGGGTAGCGGCCAAGAGACCCAGTACTTC. This translates into CASSTPGSGQETQYF.

CDR3 sequence: CASTPPQGYEAFF. The CDR3 DNA sequence: TGTGCCAGCACCCCACCCCAGGGCTATGAAGCTTTCTTT. The rearrangement joins TRBV12-3 or TRBV12-4 to TRBJ1-1; weak D call: TRBD1 (5 bases). The CDR3 is 13 amino acids. V was clipped by 7 bases and J by 7 bases, with 16 bases between them.

This clonotype was picked up many times. The chain links TRBV10-3 to TRBJ2-7; D might be TRBD2 (6 bases). CDR1 and CDR2 (germline): ENHRY, SYGVKD. V was clipped by 4 bases and J by 2 bases, with 9 bases between them. The CDR3 is 13 amino acids. DNA of the CDR3: TGTGCCATCAGTGGCGGGATGACCTACGAGCAGTACTTC. This translates into CAISGGMTYEQYF.

The sample holds many counts of this clonotype. This sequence joins TRBV12-3 or TRBV12-4 and TRBJ2-1; D may be TRBD1 (7 bases). Trimming removed 5 bases at V and 1 base at J, with 12 bases between. This CDR3 region has 15 residues. CDR3 bases: TGTGCCAGCAGTCCGCAGGGGGGATCCTACAATGAGCAGTTCTTC. Its translation is CASSPQGGSYNEQFF.

The V and J genes are TRBV7-9 and TRBJ1-6; 7 bases agree with TRBD1. The V gene end was trimmed by 2 bases and the J gene end by 6 bases; junction bases not matched to a gene: 4. This CDR3 contains 15 residues. Germline V gives CDR1 SEHNR, CDR2 FQNEAQ (reference sequence). The CDR3 spells CASSLLGDSNSPLHF. In DNA form, the CDR3 reads TGTGCCAGCAGCTTACTAGGGGACAGTAATTCACCCCTCCACTTT. The variable domain in full, with the rest retrieved from reference TRBV7-9 and TRBJ1-6, is DTGVSQNPRHKITKRGQNVTFRCDPISEHNRLYWYRQTLGQGPEFLTYFQNEAQLEKSRLLSDRFSAERPKGSFSTLEIQRTEQGDSAMYLCASSLLGDSNSPLHFGNGTRLTVT.

This clonotype was recorded at least ten times. The gene calls are TRBV6-1 and TRBJ2-7; perhaps TRBD2 as D (5 bases). Germline V CDR1 and CDR2: MNHNS, SASEGT. Trimming left V 1 base short and J 6 bases short, with 13 bases between. This CDR3 comprises 14 residues. CDR3 loop: CASSEDEVSGEQYV. The CDR3 DNA reads as TGTGCCAGCAGTGAAGACGAGGTAAGCGGCGAGCAGTACGTC.

In this sample, this clonotype turned up many times. The chain uses TRBV5-5 and TRBJ2-7, with D hard to call. Germline values: CDR1 SGHKS, CDR2 YYEKEE (reference sequence). V lost 0 bases, J lost 4 bases, and 11 bases lay in between. The CDR3 is 14 amino acids. CDR3 loop: CASSLVAMRYEQYF. The CDR3 region has the DNA TGTGCCAGCAGCTTGGTGGCTATGCGGTACGAGCAGTACTTC.

This rearrangement joins TRBV5-6 to TRBJ2-2; 12 bases line up with TRBD2. V gave up 4 bases and J gave up 1 base; unmatched junction bases: 5. The germline V gene has CDR1 SGHDT and CDR2 YYEEEE. The CDR3 spans 17 residues. The CDR3 DNA reads as TGTGCCAGCAGCCTCCGGACTAGCGGGGTGAACACCGGGGAGCTGTTTTTT. Translating it yields CASSLRTSGVNTGELFF.

This clonotype was seen ten or more times. The chain carries TRBV2 and TRBJ1-6, with a weak D call TRBD1 (5 bases). CDR1 and CDR2 (germline): SNHLY, FYNNEI. V was pared by 6 bases and J by 8 bases, with 5 bases between. The length of the CDR3 is 11 residues. This CDR3 reads CASRGDSPLHF. The CDR3 DNA follows: TGTGCCAGCAGGGGGGATTCACCCCTCCACTTT.

Note on this clonotype: Being one base from a much bigger clone, this may be a read error. This chain connects TRBV11-2 to TRBJ2-1; 8 bases agree with TRBD1. The CDR3 consists of 17 residues. Germline V gene lookup returns CDR1 SGHAT and CDR2 FQNNGV. The CDR3 reads CASSFTSWVTGANERFF. For the CDR3, the DNA is TGTGCCAGCAGCTTCACCAGCTGGGTGACAGGGGCAAATGAGCGGTTCTTC.

In this sample, this clonotype turned up many times. This rearrangement joins TRBV6-6 to TRBJ2-3; weak D call: TRBD2 (6 bases). The CDR3 is 15 residues long. The V gene's germline CDR1 is MNHNY and CDR2 SVGAGI (reference sequence). V lost 1 base to trimming and J lost 1 base, with 9 bases between them. In DNA, the CDR3 is TGTGCCAGCAGTTACTTTTCTAGCGGCACAGATACGCAGTATTTT. It encodes CASSYFSSGTDTQYF.

This clonotype was observed at least ten times. The rearrangement links TRBV28 to TRBJ2-7; no firm D call. V was shortened by 6 bases and J by 3 bases, with 18 bases between the two germline ends. This CDR3 comprises 15 residues. The germline V gene has CDR1 MDHEN and CDR2 SYDVKM. In DNA, the CDR3 is TGTGCCAGCAGGTCAATAGCTACATTCCTCTACGAGCAGTACTTC. Translated: CASRSIATFLYEQYF.

Only a few counts were recorded for this clonotype. V and J are TRBV6-2 or TRBV6-3 and TRBJ2-7; D is undetermined. This CDR3 is 16 amino acids long. The germline V and J ends were trimmed by 6 bases and 3 bases, with 21 bases remaining between them. Germline values: CDR1 MNHEY, CDR2 SVGEGT. The CDR3 is CASRRGGARSNYEQYF. DNA for the CDR3: TGTGCCAGCAGACGCGGTGGCGCGCGTAGCAACTACGAGCAGTACTTC.

This clonotype was seen at least ten times. The chain carries TRBV6-1 and TRBJ2-1; 7 positions agree with TRBD2. V lost 4 bases to trimming and J lost 0 bases; unmatched junction nucleotides: 3. Germline CDR1 reads MNHNS; CDR2 reads SASEGT. CDR3 size: 15 residues. The CDR3 DNA reads TGTGCCAGCAGTGGGCGGGAGAACTCCTACAATGAGCAGTTCTTC. As protein: CASSGRENSYNEQFF.

This clonotype came up many times. The CDR3 here is CATSDLGWDRDGELFF. Written as DNA, the CDR3 is TGTGCCACCAGTGATTTAGGCTGGGATCGCGACGGGGAGCTGTTTTTT. The chain combines TRBV24-1 with TRBJ2-2; D not certain. The CDR3 is 16 residues long. Per germline, CDR1 KGHDR and CDR2 SFDVKD. The V end was cut by 1 base, the J end by 7 bases, with 15 bases between.

This clonotype was found many times. The gene calls are TRBV7-8 and TRBJ2-1, with D perhaps matching TRBD2 (7 bases). Trimming left V 4 bases short and J 8 bases short, with 24 bases between. CDR3 length: 17 amino acids. Germline-derived CDR1 and CDR2 are SGHVS and FQNEAQ. The CDR3 DNA sequence: TGTGCCAGCAGCTCGCCGGGGGCGGGAGCCGGCTTTGATGAGCAGTTCTTC. Its protein product is CASSSPGAGAGFDEQFF. The full variable domain, with the rest looked up from reference TRBV7-8 and TRBJ2-1, is GAGVSQSPRYKVAKRGQDVALRCDPISGHVSLFWYQQALGQGPEFLTYFQNEAQLDKSGLPSDRFFAERPEGSVSTLKIQRTQQEDSAVYLCASSSPGAGAGFDEQFFGPGTRLTVL.

This chain uses TRBV6-2 or TRBV6-3 with TRBJ2-3; 12 bases align to TRBD2. J lost 3 bases, V lost 2 bases, and 15 bases had no gene match. Germline-derived CDR1 and CDR2 are MNHEY and SVGEGT. CDR3 length equals 20 residues. The CDR3 is CASSYGSLAGGGSRTDTQYF. CDR3 coding DNA: TGTGCCAGCAGTTACGGTTCACTAGCGGGAGGAGGGAGTCGGACAGATACGCAGTATTTT.

This chain connects TRBV24-1 to TRBJ1-3; D call uncertain. The germline gives CDR1 KGHDR, CDR2 SFDVKD. The V and J ends lost 2 bases and 8 bases respectively, with 6 bases between them. The CDR3 totals 12 residues. The CDR3 DNA is TGTGCCACCAGTGATTATCGGGACACCATATATTTT. It codes for CATSDYRDTIYF.

This clonotype showed up many times. V usage is TRBV19 and J usage is TRBJ2-3; no clear D. This CDR3 is 13 amino acids long. Germline V lookup: CDR1 LNHDA, CDR2 SQIVND (reference sequence). Trimming removed 3 bases at V and 1 base at J, with 5 bases between. The CDR3 nucleotides read TGTGCCAGTAGTATCGGAGGCACAGATACGCAGTATTTT. Encoded protein: CASSIGGTDTQYF.